The clone carrying this TCR beta chain came up a few times. The entry originates in a study of blood T cell repertoires in COVID-19. The wider study: Specimens from acute and convalescent COVID-19 originated in the United States, Italy and Spain. PBMCs, B-cell-depleted T cells, or T cells provided the cDNA or gDNA that made up the material.

The CDR3 spans 13 residues. Germline V gene data show CDR1 as LGHDT and CDR2 as YNNKEL (reference sequence). The V and J ends lost 4 bases and 8 bases respectively, with 14 bases between them. Under the authors' procedure: Quantification of nucleated cells was approximated via reference gene primer amplification. Sequencing used immunoSEQ multiplex PCR; TCRdb keeps in-frame clones, though not all of them. V and J calls and clone size are given by that table; D and trimming were obtained from the DNA. The sample records around 300,000 clones, about nine tenths being singletons. The receptor's source is a man in his forties or fifties with acute or convalescent COVID-19. J is TRBJ1-2 and V is TRBV3-1 (or the pseudogene TRBV3-2), with D perhaps TRBD1 (6 bases). The specimen sequenced was peripheral blood. The CDR3 here is CASSPDRSGGYTF. In nucleotides, the CDR3 is TGTGCCAGCAGCCCCGACAGGAGCGGCGGCTACACCTTC.